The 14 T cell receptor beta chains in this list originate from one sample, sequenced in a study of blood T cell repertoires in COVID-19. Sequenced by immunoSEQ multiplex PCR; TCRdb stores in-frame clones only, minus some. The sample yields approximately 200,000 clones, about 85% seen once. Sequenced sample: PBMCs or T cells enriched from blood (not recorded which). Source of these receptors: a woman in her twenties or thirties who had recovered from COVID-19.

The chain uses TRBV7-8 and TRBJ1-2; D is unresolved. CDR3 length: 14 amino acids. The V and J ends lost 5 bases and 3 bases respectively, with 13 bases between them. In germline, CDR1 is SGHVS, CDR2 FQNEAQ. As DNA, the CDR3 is TGTGCCAGCAGCCCACCGGGGATGGACTATGGCTACACCTTC. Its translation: CASSPPGMDYGYTF. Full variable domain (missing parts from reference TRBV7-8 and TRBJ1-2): GAGVSQSPRYKVAKRGQDVALRCDPISGHVSLFWYQQALGQGPEFLTYFQNEAQLDKSGLPSDRFFAERPEGSVSTLKIQRTQQEDSAVYLCASSPPGMDYGYTFGSGTRLTVV.

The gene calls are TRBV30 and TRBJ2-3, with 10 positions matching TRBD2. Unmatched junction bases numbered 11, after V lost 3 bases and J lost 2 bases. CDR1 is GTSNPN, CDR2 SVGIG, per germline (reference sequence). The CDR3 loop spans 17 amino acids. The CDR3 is CAWRPTLLAGTTDTQYF. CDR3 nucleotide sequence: TGTGCCTGGAGGCCAACACTACTAGCGGGGACCACAGATACGCAGTATTTT.

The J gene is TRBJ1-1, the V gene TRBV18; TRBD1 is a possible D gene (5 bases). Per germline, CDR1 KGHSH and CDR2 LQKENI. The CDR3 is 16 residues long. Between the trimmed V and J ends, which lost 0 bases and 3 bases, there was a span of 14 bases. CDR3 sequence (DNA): TGTGCCAGCTCACCACCTGGGGGAGGGTCAGACACTGAAGCTTTCTTT. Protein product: CASSPPGGGSDTEAFF.

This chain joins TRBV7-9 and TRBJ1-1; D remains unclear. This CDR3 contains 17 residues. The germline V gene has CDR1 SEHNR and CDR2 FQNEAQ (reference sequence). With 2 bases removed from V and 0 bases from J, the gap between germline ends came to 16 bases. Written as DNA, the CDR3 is TGTGCCAGCAGCTTAATCTCCCGGGGAGGTGTGAACACTGAAGCTTTCTTT. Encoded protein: CASSLISRGGVNTEAFF.

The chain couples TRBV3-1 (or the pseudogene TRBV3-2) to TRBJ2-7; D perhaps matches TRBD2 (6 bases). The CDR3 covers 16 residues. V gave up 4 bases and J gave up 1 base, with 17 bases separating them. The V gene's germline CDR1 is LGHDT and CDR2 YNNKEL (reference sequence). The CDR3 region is CASSRTSWGGSYEQYF. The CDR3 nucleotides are TGTGCCAGCAGCCGTACTAGCTGGGGAGGTTCCTACGAGCAGTACTTC.

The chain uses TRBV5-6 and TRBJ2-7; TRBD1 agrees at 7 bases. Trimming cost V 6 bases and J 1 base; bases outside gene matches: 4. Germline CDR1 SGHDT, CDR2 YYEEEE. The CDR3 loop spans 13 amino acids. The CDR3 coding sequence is TGTGCCAGCATAAGACAGGGATCCTACGAGCAGTACTTC. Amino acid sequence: CASIRQGSYEQYF.

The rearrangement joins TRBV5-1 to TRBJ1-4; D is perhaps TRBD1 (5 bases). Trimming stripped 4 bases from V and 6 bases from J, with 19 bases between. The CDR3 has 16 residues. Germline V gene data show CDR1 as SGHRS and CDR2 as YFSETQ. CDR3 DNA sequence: TGCGCCAGCAGCCTCGATAGAGCAGGGAAGGATGAAAAACTGTTTTTT. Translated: CASSLDRAGKDEKLFF.

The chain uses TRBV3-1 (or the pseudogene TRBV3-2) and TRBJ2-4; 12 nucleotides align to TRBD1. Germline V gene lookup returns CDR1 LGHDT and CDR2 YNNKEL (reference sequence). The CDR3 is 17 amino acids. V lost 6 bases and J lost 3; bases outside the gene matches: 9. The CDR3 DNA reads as TGTGCCAGCAGTCCGGGACAGGGGGCATATGGCAAAAACATTCAGTACTTC. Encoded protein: CASSPGQGAYGKNIQYF.

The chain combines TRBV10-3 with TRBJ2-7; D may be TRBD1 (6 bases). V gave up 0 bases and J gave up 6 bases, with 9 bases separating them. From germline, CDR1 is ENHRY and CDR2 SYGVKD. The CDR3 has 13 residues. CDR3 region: CAISESLGAEQYF. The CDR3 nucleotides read TGTGCCATCAGTGAGTCGTTGGGGGCCGAGCAGTACTTC.

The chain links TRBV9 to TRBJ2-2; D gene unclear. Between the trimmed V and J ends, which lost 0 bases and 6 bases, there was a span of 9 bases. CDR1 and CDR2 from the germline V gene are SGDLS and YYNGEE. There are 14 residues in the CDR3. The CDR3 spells CASSVAYGSGELFF. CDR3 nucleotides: TGTGCCAGCAGCGTAGCTTACGGTTCCGGGGAGCTGTTTTTT.

The CDR3 DNA reads as TGTGCCAGCAGCCAATTCATGACAGGGGGTAACTATGGCTACACCTTC. Protein product: CASSQFMTGGNYGYTF. The chain links TRBV16 to TRBJ1-2; 9 bases align to TRBD1. The germline V gene encodes CDR1 KGHSY and CDR2 FQNENV. The CDR3 is made up of 16 amino acids. The trim removed 1 base at V and 1 base at J, leaving 4 bases unmatched.

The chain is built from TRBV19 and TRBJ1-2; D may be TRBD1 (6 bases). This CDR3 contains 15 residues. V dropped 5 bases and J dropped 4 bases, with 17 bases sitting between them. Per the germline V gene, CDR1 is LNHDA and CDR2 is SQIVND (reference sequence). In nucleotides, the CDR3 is TGTGCCAGTAGTCCGCCGATTTCAGGGGCCTATGGCTACACCTTC. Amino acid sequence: CASSPPISGAYGYTF.

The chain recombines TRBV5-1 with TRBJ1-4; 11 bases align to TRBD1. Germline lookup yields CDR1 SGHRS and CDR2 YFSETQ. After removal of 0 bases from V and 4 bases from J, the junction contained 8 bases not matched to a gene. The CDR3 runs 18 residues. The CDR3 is CASSLASGTGGINEKLFF. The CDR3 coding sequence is TGCGCCAGCAGCTTGGCATCCGGGACAGGGGGAATTAATGAAAAACTGTTTTTT. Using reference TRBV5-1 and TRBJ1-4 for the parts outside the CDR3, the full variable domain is KAGVTQTPRYLIKTRGQQVTLSCSPISGHRSVSWYQQTPGQGLQFLFEYFSETQRNKGNFPGRFSGRQFSNSRSEMNVSTLELGDSALYLCASSLASGTGGINEKLFFGSGTQLSVL.

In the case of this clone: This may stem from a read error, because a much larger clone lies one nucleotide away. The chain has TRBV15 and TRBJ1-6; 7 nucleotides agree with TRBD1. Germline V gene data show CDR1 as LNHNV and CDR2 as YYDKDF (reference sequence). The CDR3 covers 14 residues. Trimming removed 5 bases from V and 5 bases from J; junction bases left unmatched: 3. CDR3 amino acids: CATSFGTDNSPLHF. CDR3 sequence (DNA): TGTGCCACCAGCTTCGGGACAGATAATTCACCCCTCCACTTT.